This T cell receptor (beta chain) was identified during a study of T cell clones after liver transplantation (dated by TCRdb to the late 2010s). In terms of the full investigation: The samples were obtained from ITN030ST, a randomized trial that attempted immunosuppression withdrawal within 2 years after liver transplantation. Of the 8 liver transplant recipients making up the studied cohort, 3 were classified as tolerant and 5 as non-tolerant. Blood samples were collected pre-transplant, then pre-randomization ahead of withdrawal, and finally post-randomization once withdrawal had either been completed or failed. After a pre-transplant mixed lymphocyte reaction, TCRbeta sequencing was used to pinpoint donor-reactive T cell clones, which were subsequently tracked in post-transplant blood. Three of the eight recipients were HCV-positive; the others were transplanted for non-autoimmune, non-viral indications. Third party-reactive TCRbeta sequences from pre-transplant MLRs were also identified as an antigen-independent comparator for donor-reactive sequences. Until randomization at 12-24 months post-transplant, subjects were given standard immunosuppression, with no induction therapy. Tolerance was defined as complete withdrawal of immunosuppression for at least one year without a rise in liver enzymes beyond twice the upper limit of normal. General findings and caveats noted by the study authors: After accounting for repertoire turnover, donor-reactive detection was significantly reduced in 7 of 8 subjects for CD4 and 8 of 8 for CD8. A greater decline was seen for donor-reactive sequences than for third party-reactive sequences, suggesting partial antigen-specific deletion unrelated to withdrawal success. Low numbers of available donor cells limited the measurable donor-reactive repertoire in a couple of subjects. The conclusions were preliminary, being limited by small, heterogeneous patient numbers and by non-standardized post-transplant time points. Because no allograft tissue specimens were available, donor-reactive T cells may have migrated into the graft instead of being deleted. A significant post-transplant decrease in circulating donor-reactive CD4 TCRbeta sequences was observed in 5 of 8 subjects, irrespective of tolerance or HCV status.

From cysteine to phenylalanine, the CDR3 is 14 amino acids long. Left in the record is the CDR3 DNA by itself, 42 bases read in frame from the first base. The germline V gene encodes CDR1 SGHTA and CDR2 FQGNSA. V and J lose 1 base and 1 base, and a span of 6 bases separates them. Of note for this clone: Its antigen has not been determined. No base qualities exist here, and no much larger clone lies one base off it. Within the sample, other DNA sequences also encode this same CDR3.

Unstimulated PBMCs, after thawing, were stained for CD3, CD4 and CD8 and then FACS-sorted into CD3+CD4+ and CD3+CD8+ populations. All 8 studied subjects were randomized to immunosuppression withdrawal. The Qiagen DNeasy Blood and Tissue Kit was used for isolation of genomic DNA. High-throughput TCRbeta CDR3 sequencing of frozen genomic DNA was performed by immunoSEQ, with PCR amplification, mapping, bias correction and internal controls included. From the authors' description of their analysis: Productive rearrangements were kept, and unique TCRbeta sequences were defined by CDR3 nucleotide sequence plus V and J gene. For a sequence to be called donor-reactive, it needed a frequency of at least 0.01% and at least 5-fold expansion in CFSE-low cells compared with unstimulated pre-transplant cells. Minimum frequency thresholds were set for each subject on the basis of the unstimulated sample with the lowest template count, so that a detection power of at least 90% was ensured. Repertoire turnover was measured by Jensen-Shannon divergence between the top 1000 TCRbeta sequences post- and pre-transplant. Changes in detection of donor-reactive sequences were tested with two-sided Fisher's exact tests. The clones in this table, taken by TCRdb from immuneACCESS, are in-frame only. Not every clone is retained; where verified, under half of the shortfall comes from an unresolved V gene, and the cause of the rest is unknown. The DNA was the basis for D and trimming; V, J and clone size are from that table. The sample has around 110,000 clones on record, around nine tenths of them singletons. Of the sample, roughly 0.83% falls within the top ten clones.

Material: CD4+ T cells from blood, obtained 12 months after liver transplant. The sequence was obtained from a human patient who received a liver transplant. Some T cells may have been brought in with the graft after a transplant. The sequence joins TRBV7-2 to TRBJ2-3, with the D segment identity uncertain. The CDR3 corresponds to CASSLGRGTDTQYF. The DNA reads TGTGCCAGCAGCTTAGGGAGAGGCACAGATACGCAGTATTTT.